These 20 T cell receptor beta chains originate from one sample sequenced in a study of blood T cell repertoires in COVID-19. Sequencing used immunoSEQ multiplex PCR; TCRdb keeps in-frame clones, though not all of them. This repertoire shows 450,000 to 500,000 clones, 75% to 90% found once; its top ten account for around 0.64%. Sequencing was carried out using PBMCs or T cells enriched from blood (not recorded which). These receptors all come from a young woman who had recovered from COVID-19.

The J gene is TRBJ1-1, the V gene TRBV15; 9 bases align to TRBD1. Germline lookup yields CDR1 LNHNV and CDR2 YYDKDF (reference sequence). This CDR3 is 16 amino acids long. V shed 5 bases, J shed 3 bases, and the junction held 10 bases outside the gene matches. DNA of the CDR3: TGTGCCACCAGCCGCGGACAGGGGTTATTTGACACTGAAGCTTTCTTT. Translated: CATSRGQGLFDTEAFF.

This clone was counted only a few times. The chain links TRBV28 to TRBJ1-2; D not certain. V lost 4 bases and J 4 bases, leaving 7 bases between the germline ends. Germline V gene lookup returns CDR1 MDHEN and CDR2 SYDVKM. The CDR3 length is 12 residues. CDR3 in DNA: TGTGCCAGCAGTTCCTTAGTCTATGGCTACACCTTC. As protein: CASSSLVYGYTF.

The V call is TRBV5-1, the J call TRBJ1-6; D is unclear. Trimming cost V 0 bases and J 5 bases, with 3 bases left between them. The CDR3 totals 13 residues. Germline CDR1 SGHRS, CDR2 YFSETQ. The CDR3 spells CASSLDNNSPLHF. The CDR3 DNA reads as TGCGCCAGCAGCTTGGACAATAATTCACCCCTCCACTTT.

The V gene is TRBV6-5, the J gene TRBJ2-2; maybe TRBD2 (6 bases). CDR3 length: 15 amino acids. The germline gives CDR1 MNHEY, CDR2 SVGAGI. The V end was cut by 7 bases, the J end by 4 bases, with 16 bases between. The CDR3: CASTPRDWGTGELFF. The CDR3 DNA sequence: TGTGCCAGCACTCCTCGGGACTGGGGCACCGGGGAGCTGTTTTTT.

The genes are TRBV11-2 and TRBJ1-1, with 7 bases matching TRBD1. The J segment lost 4 bases and the V segment lost 1 base, leaving 12 bases of the junction unmatched. The CDR3 length is 17 residues. Germline lookup yields CDR1 SGHAT and CDR2 FQNNGV. This CDR3 reads CASSLATGDGWFTEAFF. The CDR3 nucleotides are TGTGCCAGCAGCTTAGCTACAGGGGATGGATGGTTCACTGAAGCTTTCTTT.

In this sample, this clone turned up a few times. The chain carries TRBV3-1 (or the pseudogene TRBV3-2) and TRBJ2-7, with TRBD1 as a possible D gene (6 bases). The CDR3 length is 15 residues. V gave up 0 bases and J gave up 3 bases, with 12 bases separating them. Germline V CDR1 and CDR2: LGHDT, YNNKEL (reference sequence). The CDR3 loop reads CASSQDGGSFYEQYF. The CDR3 region has the DNA TGTGCCAGCAGCCAAGATGGGGGCAGCTTCTACGAGCAGTACTTC.

The chain couples TRBV2 to TRBJ1-6; 10 positions agree with TRBD1. This CDR3 contains 15 residues. Looked up from germline, CDR1 is SNHLY and CDR2 is FYNNEI. The J segment lost 10 bases and the V segment lost 4 bases, leaving 7 bases of the junction unmatched. Written as DNA, the CDR3 is TGTGCCAGCAGTGCCCGGGACAGGGGAGTCTCACCCCTCCACTTT. It is translated as CASSARDRGVSPLHF.

This chain connects TRBV24-1 to TRBJ1-5; no firm D call. This CDR3 spans 12 amino acids. Germline V lookup: CDR1 KGHDR, CDR2 SFDVKD. V lost 7 bases and J 3 bases, leaving 6 bases between the germline ends. CDR3 sequence reads: CATSTDNQPQHF. In DNA, the CDR3 is TGTGCCACCAGCACAGACAATCAGCCCCAGCATTTT.

The chain links TRBV12-3 or TRBV12-4 to TRBJ2-7, with unresolved D. This CDR3 spans 13 amino acids. Trimming stripped 4 bases from V and 3 bases from J, with 10 bases between. CDR3 residues: CASSYRLGYEQYF. The CDR3 coding sequence is TGTGCCAGCAGTTATCGGCTAGGCTACGAGCAGTACTTC.

This rearrangement joins TRBV12-3 or TRBV12-4 to TRBJ1-1; D gene ambiguous. With 5 bases removed from V and 9 bases from J, the gap between germline ends came to 13 bases. The CDR3 length is 12 residues. DNA for the CDR3: TGTGCCAGCAGTCCGCCTTACACAAAAGCTTTCTTT. It codes for CASSPPYTKAFF.

The V call is TRBV19, the J call TRBJ1-5; a possible D gene is TRBD1 (6 bases). The CDR3 sequence is 13 residues long. Germline V gene lookup returns CDR1 LNHDA and CDR2 SQIVND (reference sequence). With 2 bases removed from V and 9 bases from J, the gap between germline ends came to 11 bases. The CDR3 reads CASSIKGGGPQHF. CDR3 coding DNA: TGTGCCAGTAGTATAAAAGGGGGGGGGCCCCAGCATTTT.

This clone was recorded once. The chain employs TRBV4-1 and TRBJ2-7; 7 bases agree with TRBD1. J lost 3 bases, V lost 4 bases, and 15 bases had no gene match. The germline gives CDR1 MGHRA, CDR2 YSYEKL. The CDR3 covers 17 residues. DNA of the CDR3: TGCGCCAGCAGCCCTAGCCCGGGTTTAGACAGGGTCTACGAGCAGTACTTC. Translating it yields CASSPSPGLDRVYEQYF.

This chain uses TRBV18 with TRBJ2-3; 11 bases align to TRBD1. The CDR3 sequence is 16 residues long. V was clipped by 4 bases and J by 5 bases; unmatched bases: 8. Germline values: CDR1 KGHSH, CDR2 LQKENI. CDR3 sequence: CASSLGTGGSGDTQYF. Here the CDR3 DNA reads TGTGCCAGCTCACTCGGGACAGGGGGAAGTGGAGATACGCAGTATTTT. The variable domain in full, with the rest retrieved from reference TRBV18 and TRBJ2-3, is NAGVMQNPRHLVRRRGQEARLRCSPMKGHSHVYWYRQLPEEGLKFMVYLQKENIIDESGMPKERFSAEFPKEGPSILRIQQVVRGDSAAYFCASSLGTGGSGDTQYFGPGTRLTVL.

The V call is TRBV5-4, the J call TRBJ2-7, with D possibly matching TRBD2 (6 bases). Germline V gene sequence: CDR1 SGHNT, CDR2 YYREEE (reference sequence). CDR3 length: 14 amino acids. V lost 0 bases and J lost 2, with 9 bases in between. The CDR3 nucleotides are TGTGCCAGCAGCTTGGACCGGACTACCTACGAGCAGTACTTC. Amino acids: CASSLDRTTYEQYF.

CDR3 sequence reads: CASGPQTGALDEQYF. CDR3 sequence (DNA): TGTGCCAGCGGACCCCAGACAGGAGCCTTAGACGAGCAGTACTTC. The gene calls are TRBV27 and TRBJ2-7; possibly TRBD1 for D (6 bases). The V gene lost 8 bases and the J gene lost 5 bases, with 22 bases spanning the gap. Germline CDR1 MNHEY, CDR2 SMNVEV (reference sequence). This CDR3 has 15 residues.

The genes are TRBV19 and TRBJ1-2; 10 bases are a match to TRBD1. Germline CDR1 is LNHDA and CDR2 is SQIVND (reference sequence). The trim removed 8 bases at V and 8 bases at J, leaving 11 bases unmatched. The CDR3 sequence is 14 residues long. Written as DNA, the CDR3 is TGTGCCAGTCTCGGTGGGGACAGGGGCTACGGCTACACCTTC. It is translated as CASLGGDRGYGYTF.

The chain employs TRBV12-5 and TRBJ2-5; 12 bases map to TRBD2. Germline CDR1 LGHNT, CDR2 FRNRAP. The length of the CDR3 is 17 residues. The junction had 9 bases not matched to a gene; V was cut back by 4 bases and J by 3 bases. The CDR3 DNA follows: TGTGCTAGTGGTTCACGCCGTCTAGCGGGGGGGAAAGAGACCCAGTACTTC. Translated: CASGSRRLAGGKETQYF.

The CDR3 spells CASGAGVIRETQYF. In DNA, the CDR3 is TGTGCCAGCGGGGCGGGGGTCATAAGAGAGACCCAGTACTTC. The chain combines TRBV2 with TRBJ2-5; 7 bases align to TRBD2. V was clipped by 8 bases and J by 4 bases; unmatched bases: 10. CDR1 is SNHLY and CDR2 is FYNNEI in the germline V gene. This CDR3 comprises 14 residues.

The chain combines TRBV11-2 with TRBJ1-3; D not resolved. CDR1 and CDR2 from the germline V gene are SGHAT and FQNNGV. Trimming took off 3 bases at V and 0 bases at J, with 6 bases between the two ends. This CDR3 is 14 amino acids long. The CDR3 sequence is CASSLADSGNTIYF. CDR3 DNA sequence: TGTGCCAGCAGCTTGGCCGACTCTGGAAACACCATATATTTT.

The chain links TRBV4-1 to TRBJ1-1; D is unclear. The V gene's germline CDR1 is MGHRA and CDR2 YSYEKL. The CDR3 extends over 15 amino acids. Trimming took off 0 bases at V and 5 bases at J, with 13 bases between the two ends. The CDR3, as DNA: TGCGCCAGCAGCCAAGACGCCTTGATGGAGACTGAAGCTTTCTTT. It specifies CASSQDALMETEAFF.